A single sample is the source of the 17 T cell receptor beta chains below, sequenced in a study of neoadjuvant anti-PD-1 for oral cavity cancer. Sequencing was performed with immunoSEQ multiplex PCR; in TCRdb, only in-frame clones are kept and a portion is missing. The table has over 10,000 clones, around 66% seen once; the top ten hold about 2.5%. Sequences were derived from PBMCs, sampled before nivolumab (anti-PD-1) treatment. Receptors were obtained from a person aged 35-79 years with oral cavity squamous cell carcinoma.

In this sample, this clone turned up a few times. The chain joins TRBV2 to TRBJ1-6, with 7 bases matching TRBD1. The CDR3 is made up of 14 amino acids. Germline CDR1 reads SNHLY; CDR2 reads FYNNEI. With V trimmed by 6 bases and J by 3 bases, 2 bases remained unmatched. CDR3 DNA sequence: TGTGCCAGCAGCCGACAGGGCTATAATTCACCCCTCCACTTT. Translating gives CASSRQGYNSPLHF.

The chain's CDR3 is CSVDVTAISYGYTF. The CDR3 DNA reads TGCAGCGTTGATGTGACAGCTATCTCATATGGCTACACCTTC. The rearrangement joins TRBV29-1 to TRBJ1-2; the D gene is possibly TRBD1 (5 bases). V was trimmed by 3 bases and J by 5 bases, leaving 16 bases between them. The CDR3 has 14 residues. CDR1 is SQVTM and CDR2 is ANQGSEA in the germline V gene.

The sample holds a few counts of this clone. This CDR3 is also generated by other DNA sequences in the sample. The CDR3, as DNA: TGTGCCAGCAGACGAACAGGGGATGGCTACACCTTC. Encoded protein: CASRRTGDGYTF. V usage is TRBV6-5 and J usage is TRBJ1-2; 7 nucleotides line up with TRBD1. In germline, CDR1 is MNHEY, CDR2 SVGAGI. The ends lost 6 bases at V and 6 bases at J; junction bases unmatched: 4. This CDR3 has 12 amino acids.

The CDR3 region is CASSLERRISEAFF. In nucleotides, the CDR3 is TGTGCCAGCAGCTTAGAAAGGCGAATCTCTGAAGCTTTCTTT. The V call is TRBV7-6, the J call TRBJ1-1, with no clear D. Trimming removed 1 base from V and 6 bases from J, with 12 bases in between. Per germline, CDR1 SGHVS and CDR2 FNYEAQ. The CDR3 is 14 residues long. Supplemented by reference TRBV7-6 and TRBJ1-1, the full variable domain reads GAGVSQSPRYKVTKRGQDVALRCDPISGHVSLYWYRQALGQGPEFLTYFNYEAQQDKSGLPNDRFSAERPEGSISTLTIQRTEQRDSAMYRCASSLERRISEAFFGQGTRLTVV.

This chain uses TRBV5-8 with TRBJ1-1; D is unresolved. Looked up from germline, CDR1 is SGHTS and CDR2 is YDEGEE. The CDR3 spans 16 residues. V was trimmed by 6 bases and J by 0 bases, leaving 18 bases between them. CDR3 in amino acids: CASNPGVSLMNTEAFF. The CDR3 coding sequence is TGTGCCAGCAACCCCGGTGTCAGTCTCATGAACACTGAAGCTTTCTTT.

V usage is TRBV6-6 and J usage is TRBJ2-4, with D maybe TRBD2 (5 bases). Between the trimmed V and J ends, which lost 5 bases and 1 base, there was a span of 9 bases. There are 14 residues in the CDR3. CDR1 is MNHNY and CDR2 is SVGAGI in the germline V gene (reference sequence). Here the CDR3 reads CASSDGGAKNIQYF. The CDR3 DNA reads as TGTGCCAGCAGTGACGGCGGGGCCAAAAACATTCAGTACTTC.

As DNA, the CDR3 is TGTGCCTGGAGTGTATCCAACAGCAGGAGTGAGCAGTTCTTC. Its translation is CAWSVSNSRSEQFF. The chain recombines TRBV30 with TRBJ2-1; D gene uncertain. Trimming took 0 bases from V and 9 from J, leaving 15 bases between them. Germline V gene sequence: CDR1 GTSNPN, CDR2 SVGIG (reference sequence). This CDR3 has 14 residues. Full variable domain (missing parts from reference TRBV30 and TRBJ2-1): SQTIHQWPATLVQPVGSPLSLECTVEGTSNPNLYWYRQAAGRGLQLLFYSVGIGQISSEVPQNLSASRPQDRQFILSSKKLLLSDSGFYLCAWSVSNSRSEQFFGPGTRLTVL.

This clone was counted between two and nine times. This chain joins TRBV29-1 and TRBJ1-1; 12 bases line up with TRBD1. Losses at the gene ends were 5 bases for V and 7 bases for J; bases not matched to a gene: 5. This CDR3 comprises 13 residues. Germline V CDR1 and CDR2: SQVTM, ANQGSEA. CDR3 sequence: CSVQGTGGYEAFF. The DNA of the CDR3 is TGCAGCGTTCAGGGGACAGGGGGCTATGAAGCTTTCTTT.

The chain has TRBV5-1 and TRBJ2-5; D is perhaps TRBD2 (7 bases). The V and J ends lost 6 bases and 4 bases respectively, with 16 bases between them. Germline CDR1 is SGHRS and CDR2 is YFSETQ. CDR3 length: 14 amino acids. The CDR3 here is CASTNREGIETQYF. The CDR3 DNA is TGCGCCAGCACCAACAGGGAGGGGATAGAGACCCAGTACTTC. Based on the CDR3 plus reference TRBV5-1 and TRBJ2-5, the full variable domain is KAGVTQTPRYLIKTRGQQVTLSCSPISGHRSVSWYQQTPGQGLQFLFEYFSETQRNKGNFPGRFSGRQFSNSRSEMNVSTLELGDSALYLCASTNREGIETQYFGPGTRLLVL.

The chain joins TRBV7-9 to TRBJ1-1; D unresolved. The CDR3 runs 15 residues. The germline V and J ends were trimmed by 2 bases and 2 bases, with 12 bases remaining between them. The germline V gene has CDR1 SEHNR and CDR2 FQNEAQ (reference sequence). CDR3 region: CASSLYGGTNTEAFF. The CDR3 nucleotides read TGTGCCAGCAGCTTATATGGAGGTACTAACACTGAAGCTTTCTTT.

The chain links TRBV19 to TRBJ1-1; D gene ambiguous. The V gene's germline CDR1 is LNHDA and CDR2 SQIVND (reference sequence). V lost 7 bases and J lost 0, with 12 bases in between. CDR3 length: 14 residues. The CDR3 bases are TGTGCCAGTAACCTCTTCAGCCTGAACACTGAAGCTTTCTTT. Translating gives CASNLFSLNTEAFF.

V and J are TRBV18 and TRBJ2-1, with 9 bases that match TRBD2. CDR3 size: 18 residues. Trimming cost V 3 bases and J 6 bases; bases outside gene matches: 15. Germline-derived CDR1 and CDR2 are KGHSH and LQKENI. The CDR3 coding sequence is TGTGCCAGCTCACCGGATAGCGGGGGTGTTTGGTACAGCAATGAGCAGTTCTTC. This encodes CASSPDSGGVWYSNEQFF.

The CDR3: CASSDGKQRAITGELFF. In nucleotides, the CDR3 is TGTGCCAGCAGTGACGGGAAGCAAAGGGCAATCACCGGGGAGCTGTTTTTT. The chain recombines TRBV25-1 with TRBJ2-2, with D maybe TRBD2 (5 bases). The CDR3 loop spans 17 amino acids. Germline V CDR1 and CDR2: MGHDK, SYGVNS. V was trimmed by 3 bases and J by 4 bases, leaving 18 bases between them.

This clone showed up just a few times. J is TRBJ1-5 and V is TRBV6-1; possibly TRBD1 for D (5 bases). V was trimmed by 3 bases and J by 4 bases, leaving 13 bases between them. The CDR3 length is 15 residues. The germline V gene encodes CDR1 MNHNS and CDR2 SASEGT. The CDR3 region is CASSDRARENQPQHF. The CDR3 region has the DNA TGTGCCAGCAGTGACAGGGCTAGGGAAAATCAGCCCCAGCATTTT.

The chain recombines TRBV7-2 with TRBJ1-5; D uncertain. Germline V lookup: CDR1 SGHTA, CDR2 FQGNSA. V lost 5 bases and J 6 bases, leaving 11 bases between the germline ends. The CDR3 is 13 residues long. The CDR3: CASSAFESQPQHF. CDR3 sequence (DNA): TGTGCCAGCAGCGCCTTCGAGAGTCAGCCCCAGCATTTT.

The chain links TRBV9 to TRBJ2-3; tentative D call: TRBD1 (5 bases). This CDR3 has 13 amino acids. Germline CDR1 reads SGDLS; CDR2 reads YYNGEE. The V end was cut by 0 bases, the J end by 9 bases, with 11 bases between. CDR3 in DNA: TGTGCCAGCAGCGTAGTTCAGGGTGGCACGCAGTATTTT. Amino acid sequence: CASSVVQGGTQYF. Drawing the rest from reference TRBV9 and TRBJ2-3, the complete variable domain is DSGVTQTPKHLITATGQRVTLRCSPRSGDLSVYWYQQSLDQGLQFLIQYYNGEERAKGNILERFSAQQFPDLHSELNLSSLELGDSALYFCASSVVQGGTQYFGPGTRLTVL.

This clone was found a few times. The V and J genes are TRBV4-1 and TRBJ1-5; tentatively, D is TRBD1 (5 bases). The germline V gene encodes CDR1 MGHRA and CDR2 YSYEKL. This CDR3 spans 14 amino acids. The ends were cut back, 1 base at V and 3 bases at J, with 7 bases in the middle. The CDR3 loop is CASSQGQSNQPQHF. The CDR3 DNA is TGCGCCAGCAGCCAAGGACAGTCCAATCAGCCCCAGCATTTT.